These 29 T cell receptor beta chains came from one sample sequenced in a study of cytomegalovirus exposure and HLA in healthy donors. Primers for the PCR totalled 60 Vbeta and 13 Jbeta. Clones were sequenced by immunoSEQ multiplex PCR, and TCRdb holds only the in-frame ones, with some missing. The table shows about 190,000 clones, with roughly 82% occurring only once. Sequenced sample: PBMCs. All receptors derive from a woman aged 45-60 years in good health and CMV-seropositive.

The gene calls are TRBV7-8 and TRBJ2-5, with D possibly matching TRBD2 (5 bases). The end of the DNA aligns better with TRBJ2-7, so the J call may be wrong. Germline CDR1 and CDR2: SGHVS and FQNEAQ. CDR3 length equals 15 residues. The CDR3 is CASSPTWTSFDEQYF. For the CDR3, the DNA is TGTGCCAGCAGCCCGACGTGGACTTCCTTTGACGAGCAGTACTTC.

This clone was counted only a few times. The chain carries TRBV2 and TRBJ2-5, with D maybe TRBD1 (6 bases). CDR1 SNHLY and CDR2 FYNNEI come from the germline V gene. V lost 1 base to trimming and J lost 3 bases, with 18 bases between them. This CDR3 has 17 amino acids. This CDR3 is CASSEGTTYRDEETQYF. The CDR3 DNA sequence: TGTGCCAGCAGTGAAGGCACTACGTACAGGGACGAAGAGACCCAGTACTTC.

About this clone: The sample contains more than one DNA sequence encoding this CDR3. The chain carries TRBV2 and TRBJ1-5; 9 nucleotides align to TRBD1. There are 13 residues in the CDR3. Trimming cost V 8 bases and J 3 bases; bases outside gene matches: 2. CDR1 and CDR2 (germline): SNHLY, FYNNEI. CDR3 sequence (DNA): TGTGCCAGCCGGGACAGGGTCAATCAGCCCCAGCATTTT. As protein: CASRDRVNQPQHF.

CDR3 coding DNA: TGTGCCAGCAGCGTTGGGACAGACCAAGAGACCCAGTACTTC. Translated: CASSVGTDQETQYF. The rearrangement joins TRBV9 to TRBJ2-5; 7 nucleotides match TRBD1. V lost 2 bases to trimming and J lost 0 bases; unmatched junction nucleotides: 1. Germline-derived CDR1 and CDR2 are SGDLS and YYNGEE. The CDR3 has 14 residues.

The V and J genes are TRBV7-8 and TRBJ2-2, with 7 bases matching TRBD1. Trimming removed 3 bases from V and 4 bases from J; junction bases left unmatched: 8. The CDR3 contains 16 residues. Per germline, CDR1 SGHVS and CDR2 FQNEAQ. The CDR3 protein is CASSLIRGQSTGELFF. The DNA of the CDR3 is TGTGCCAGCAGCTTGATTAGGGGGCAGAGCACCGGGGAGCTGTTTTTT.

J is TRBJ1-1 and V is TRBV29-1; 8 bases line up with TRBD1. Germline V gene data show CDR1 as SQVTM and CDR2 as ANQGSEA. The CDR3 sequence is 15 residues long. Losses at the gene ends were 7 bases for V and 3 bases for J; bases not matched to a gene: 13. Here the CDR3 DNA reads TGCAGCGGTTATACCCCCGGACAGGGATACACTGAAGCTTTCTTT. This translates into CSGYTPGQGYTEAFF.

The J gene is TRBJ2-7, the V gene TRBV9; TRBD1 aligns across 9 bases. Germline V gene sequence: CDR1 SGDLS, CDR2 YYNGEE. V lost 2 bases, J lost 4 bases, and 7 bases stayed unmatched. This CDR3 has 15 residues. Written as DNA, the CDR3 is TGTGCCAGCAGCGTGGCCGGGACAGGGAAATACGAGCAGTACTTC. Protein sequence: CASSVAGTGKYEQYF. Drawing the rest from reference TRBV9 and TRBJ2-7, the complete variable domain is DSGVTQTPKHLITATGQRVTLRCSPRSGDLSVYWYQQSLDQGLQFLIQYYNGEERAKGNILERFSAQQFPDLHSELNLSSLELGDSALYFCASSVAGTGKYEQYFGPGTRLTVT.

By frequency in the sample, this clone is medium-sized. The chain recombines TRBV7-9 with TRBJ2-5; 7 bases align to TRBD1. Germline assignment: CDR1 SEHNR and CDR2 FQNEAQ (reference sequence). The V gene end was trimmed by 5 bases and the J gene end by 2 bases; junction bases not matched to a gene: 14. CDR3 length: 17 residues. CDR3 residues: CASSRDERDSYQETQYF. The CDR3 DNA reads as TGTGCCAGCAGCCGCGACGAACGGGACAGCTATCAAGAGACCCAGTACTTC.

This clone showed up just once. V gene TRBV6-6 combines with J gene TRBJ1-6, with 8 bases that match TRBD1. The ends lost 2 bases at V and 5 bases at J; junction bases unmatched: 2. The CDR3 is made up of 15 amino acids. The germline V gene encodes CDR1 MNHNY and CDR2 SVGAGI (reference sequence). CDR3 nucleotides: TGTGCCAGCAGTTACGTGGACAGGGATAATTCACCCCTCCACTTT. This encodes CASSYVDRDNSPLHF.

The rearrangement links TRBV6-5 to TRBJ1-2; tentative D call: TRBD1 (5 bases). V shed 4 bases and J shed 5 bases, with 17 bases lying between them. The CDR3 has 15 amino acids. Germline CDR1 reads MNHEY; CDR2 reads SVGAGI. The CDR3 bases are TGTGCCAGCAGTTTGCAGGGTGGGCTTGAATATGGCTACACCTTC. Translation gives CASSLQGGLEYGYTF.

This clone was counted only a few times. The V and J genes are TRBV7-6 and TRBJ1-1; 7 bases fit TRBD1. Germline V gene data show CDR1 as SGHVS and CDR2 as FNYEAQ. The trim removed 3 bases at V and 6 bases at J, leaving 16 bases unmatched. This CDR3 comprises 17 residues. CDR3 in amino acids: CASSFKSRTGKGAEAFF. The CDR3, as DNA: TGTGCCAGCAGCTTCAAGAGCAGGACAGGCAAGGGGGCTGAAGCTTTCTTT. The variable domain in full, with the rest retrieved from reference TRBV7-6 and TRBJ1-1, is GAGVSQSPRYKVTKRGQDVALRCDPISGHVSLYWYRQALGQGPEFLTYFNYEAQQDKSGLPNDRFSAERPEGSISTLTIQRTEQRDSAMYRCASSFKSRTGKGAEAFFGQGTRLTVV.

The chain recombines TRBV7-2 with TRBJ1-2; D remains ambiguous. Germline CDR1 and CDR2: SGHTA and FQGNSA. The germline V and J ends were trimmed by 5 bases and 8 bases, with 15 bases remaining between them. The CDR3 loop spans 13 amino acids. In nucleotides, the CDR3 is TGTGCCAGCAGCCGAGGGCTTACGTTGGGCTACACCTTC. This codes for CASSRGLTLGYTF.

The chain carries TRBV27 and TRBJ1-4; D gene uncertain. This CDR3 has 16 residues. The V gene's germline CDR1 is MNHEY and CDR2 SMNVEV (reference sequence). The ends were cut back, 5 bases at V and 5 bases at J, with 18 bases in the middle. Here the CDR3 reads CASSTRSTTGNEKLFF. Written as DNA, the CDR3 is TGTGCCAGCAGTACTAGATCGACTACGGGGAATGAAAAACTGTTTTTT.

The rearrangement uses TRBV5-8 and TRBJ1-1; D gene unclear. V was cut by 2 bases and J by 3 bases, with 5 bases left in between. CDR3 length: 12 amino acids. Germline CDR1 and CDR2: SGHTS and YDEGEE. In DNA, the CDR3 is TGTGCCAGCAGCTTCATTTACACTGAAGCTTTCTTT. It is translated as CASSFIYTEAFF.

V is TRBV6-6 and J is TRBJ1-3; unclear D gene. V was shortened by 2 bases and J by 3 bases, with 14 bases between the two germline ends. CDR1 and CDR2 from the germline V gene are MNHNY and SVGAGI (reference sequence). The CDR3 spans 16 residues. DNA of the CDR3: TGTGCCAGCAGTTACGGAGCGCTGTACGTTGGAAACACCATATATTTT. Protein sequence: CASSYGALYVGNTIYF.

The V gene is TRBV11-2, the J gene TRBJ2-1; D might be TRBD2 (5 bases). Germline V gene data show CDR1 as SGHAT and CDR2 as FQNNGV. There are 14 residues in the CDR3. Trimming removed 1 base from V and 8 bases from J, with 12 bases in between. This CDR3 reads CASSLASFTDEQFF. CDR3 DNA: TGTGCCAGCAGCTTAGCTAGCTTTACCGATGAGCAGTTCTTC.

The chain employs TRBV5-1 and TRBJ2-5; D ambiguous. The V gene lost 4 bases and the J gene lost 0 bases, with 7 bases spanning the gap. From germline, CDR1 is SGHRS and CDR2 YFSETQ. This CDR3 spans 13 amino acids. The CDR3 is CASSATYQETQYF. The DNA of the CDR3 is TGCGCCAGCAGCGCTACGTACCAAGAGACCCAGTACTTC.

On this clone itself: At one end, the junction sequence differs from germline, possibly due to a read error. The chain uses TRBV30 and TRBJ1-1; 7 nucleotides match TRBD1. Germline V gene sequence: CDR1 GTSNPN, CDR2 SVGIG (reference sequence). The length of the CDR3 is 15 residues. The CDR3 nucleotides are TGTGCCTGGAGACCCCCGGGACAGAGAAGCACTGGAGCTTTCTTT. Its protein product is CAWRPPGQRSTGAFF.

Remarks on this clone: Without the conserved terminal phenylalanine or tryptophan, this CDR3 likely stems from a read error. V and J are TRBV11-2 and TRBJ1-3, with 7 bases identical to TRBD1. The CDR3 sequence is 15 residues long. Germline V CDR1 and CDR2: SGHAT, FQNNGV. The V segment lost 5 bases and the J segment 4 bases; nucleotides outside the gene matches: 8. The CDR3, as DNA: TGTGCCAGCAGCCCCTGGACAGGTTCCGGAAACACCATATATTCT. Translation gives CASSPWTGSGNTIYS.

This chain joins TRBV7-8 and TRBJ1-1; 7 nucleotides agree with TRBD1. V lost 5 bases, J lost 4 bases, and 7 bases stayed unmatched. CDR1 SGHVS and CDR2 FQNEAQ come from the germline V gene. The CDR3 has 14 residues. CDR3 DNA: TGTGCCAGCAGCCCGGACCCAGGGGGCACTGAAGCTTTCTTT. Amino acid sequence: CASSPDPGGTEAFF.

The DNA for the CDR3 is TGTGCCAGCAGCTTGGACAACAGGTTGGGGACCCAGTACTTC. This sequence encodes CASSLDNRLGTQYF. The chain joins TRBV5-5 to TRBJ2-5; weak D call: TRBD1 (5 bases). Germline CDR1 is SGHKS and CDR2 is YYEKEE (reference sequence). The germline V and J ends were trimmed by 0 bases and 7 bases, with 13 bases remaining between them. This CDR3 is built from 14 residues. The full variable domain, in which reference TRBV5-5 and TRBJ2-5 provide the parts outside the CDR3, is DAGVTQSPTHLIKTRGQQVTLRCSPISGHKSVSWYQQVLGQGPQFIFQYYEKEERGRGNFPDRFSARQFPNYSSELNVNALLLGDSALYLCASSLDNRLGTQYFGPGTRLLVL.

The chain joins TRBV10-3 to TRBJ1-2; 7 bases agree with TRBD1. Per the germline V gene, CDR1 is ENHRY and CDR2 is SYGVKD. Unmatched junction bases numbered 8, after V lost 8 bases and J lost 8 bases. CDR3 size: 12 residues. CDR3 sequence reads: CAIQGDRSGYTF. The CDR3 region has the DNA TGTGCCATCCAGGGGGACCGGTCGGGCTACACCTTC.

The chain recombines TRBV7-6 with TRBJ2-3, with 12 bases lining up with TRBD2. There are 16 residues in the CDR3. Per the germline V gene, CDR1 is SGHVS and CDR2 is FNYEAQ. V dropped 5 bases and J dropped 4; count of bases not matched to a gene: 7. The chain's CDR3 is CASSPRPSGGADTQYF. The CDR3 DNA sequence: TGTGCCAGCAGCCCTCGGCCTAGCGGGGGGGCAGATACGCAGTATTTT.

The chain carries TRBV6-5 and TRBJ2-2, with D perhaps TRBD1 (5 bases). The ends were cut back, 3 bases at V and 1 base at J, with 6 bases in the middle. The germline V gene encodes CDR1 MNHEY and CDR2 SVGAGI. This CDR3 contains 14 residues. The CDR3 here is CASSYRGNTGELFF. The CDR3, as DNA: TGTGCCAGCAGTTATAGGGGGAACACCGGGGAGCTGTTTTTT.

This clone showed up just once. The chain uses TRBV7-2 and TRBJ2-7; 9 nucleotides agree with TRBD1. CDR3 length: 15 amino acids. Germline V gene data show CDR1 as SGHTA and CDR2 as FQGNSA. V gave up 5 bases and J gave up 4 bases; unmatched junction bases: 9. In DNA, the CDR3 is TGTGCCAGCAGCGGGTCCGGGACAGGGAGATACGAGCAGTACTTC. The encoded protein is CASSGSGTGRYEQYF.

Comment on this clone: Distinct nucleotide sequences in the sample also encode this CDR3. The gene calls are TRBV11-3 and TRBJ2-3; 7 bases line up with TRBD2. In germline, CDR1 is SGHNT, CDR2 YENEEA. This CDR3 is built from 13 residues. With 5 bases clipped from V and 3 bases from J, the junction kept 2 bases outside the gene matches. The CDR3 spells CASSLGGTDTQYF. The CDR3 DNA sequence: TGTGCCAGCAGCCTGGGGGGGACAGATACGCAGTATTTT.

V and J are TRBV19 and TRBJ2-1; TRBD1 might be the D (6 bases). CDR1 is LNHDA and CDR2 is SQIVND in the germline V gene (reference sequence). V lost 5 bases to trimming and J lost 6 bases, with 23 bases between them. The CDR3 covers 17 residues. The CDR3 is CASSARIQGRESNEQFF. The CDR3 DNA is TGTGCCAGTAGTGCCCGGATACAGGGTCGAGAGAGCAATGAGCAGTTCTTC.

This rearrangement joins TRBV6-6 to TRBJ2-7; TRBD1 matches 11 bases. The CDR3 consists of 15 residues. Germline V gene sequence: CDR1 MNHNY, CDR2 SVGAGI (reference sequence). V lost 2 bases to trimming and J lost 5 bases; unmatched junction nucleotides: 5. The CDR3 nucleotides read TGTGCCAGCAGTTACAGGGACAGGGGGAGGCACGAGCAGTACTTC. Protein sequence: CASSYRDRGRHEQYF.

To note about this clone: Germline is not matched at one junction end, which may reflect a read error. This chain uses TRBV28 with TRBJ1-5; D remains ambiguous. Germline CDR1 MDHEN, CDR2 SYDVKM. The CDR3 spans 12 residues. The CDR3, as DNA: TGTGCCAGCAGTCACAGCAATCAGCCCCAGCACTTT. Its protein is CASSHSNQPQHF.